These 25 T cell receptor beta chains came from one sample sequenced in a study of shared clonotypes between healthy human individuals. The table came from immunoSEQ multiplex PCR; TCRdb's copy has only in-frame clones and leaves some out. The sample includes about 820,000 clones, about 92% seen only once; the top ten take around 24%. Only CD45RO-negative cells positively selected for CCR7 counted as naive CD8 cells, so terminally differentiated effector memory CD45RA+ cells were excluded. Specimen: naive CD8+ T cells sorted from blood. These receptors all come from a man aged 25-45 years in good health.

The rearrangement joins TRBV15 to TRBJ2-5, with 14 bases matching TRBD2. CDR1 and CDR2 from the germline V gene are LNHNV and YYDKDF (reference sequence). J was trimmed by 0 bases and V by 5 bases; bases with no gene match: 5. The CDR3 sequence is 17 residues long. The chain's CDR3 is CATSGLAGGVNQETQYF. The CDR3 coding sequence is TGTGCCACCAGCGGACTAGCGGGAGGCGTCAACCAAGAGACCCAGTACTTC.

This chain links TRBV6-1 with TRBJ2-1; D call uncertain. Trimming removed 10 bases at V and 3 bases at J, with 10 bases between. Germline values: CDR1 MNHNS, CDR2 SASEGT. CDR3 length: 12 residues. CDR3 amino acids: CATVYGYNEQFF. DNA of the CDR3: TGTGCCACGGTATATGGCTACAATGAGCAGTTCTTC.

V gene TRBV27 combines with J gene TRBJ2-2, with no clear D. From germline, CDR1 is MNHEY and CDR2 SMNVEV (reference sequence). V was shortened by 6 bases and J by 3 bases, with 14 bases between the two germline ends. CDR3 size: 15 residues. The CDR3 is CASRPPNSDTGELFF. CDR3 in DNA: TGTGCCAGCAGGCCCCCAAACAGTGACACCGGGGAGCTGTTTTTT.

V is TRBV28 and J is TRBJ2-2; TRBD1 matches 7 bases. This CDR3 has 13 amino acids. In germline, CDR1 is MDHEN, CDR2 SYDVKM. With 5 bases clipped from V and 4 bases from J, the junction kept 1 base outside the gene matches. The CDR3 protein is CASSTGVTGELFF. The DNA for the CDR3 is TGTGCCAGCAGTACAGGGGTCACCGGGGAGCTGTTTTTT.

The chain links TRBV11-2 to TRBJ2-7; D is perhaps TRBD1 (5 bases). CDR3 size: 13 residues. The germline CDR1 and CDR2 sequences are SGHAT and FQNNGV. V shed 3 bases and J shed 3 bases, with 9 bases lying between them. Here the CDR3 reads CASSLRQYYEQYF. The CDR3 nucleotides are TGTGCCAGCAGCTTGCGACAGTACTACGAGCAGTACTTC. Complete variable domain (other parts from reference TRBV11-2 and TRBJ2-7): EAGVAQSPRYKIIEKRQSVAFWCNPISGHATLYWYQQILGQGPKLLIQFQNNGVVDDSQLPKDRFSAERLKGVDSTLKIQPAKLEDSAVYLCASSLRQYYEQYFGPGTRLTVT.

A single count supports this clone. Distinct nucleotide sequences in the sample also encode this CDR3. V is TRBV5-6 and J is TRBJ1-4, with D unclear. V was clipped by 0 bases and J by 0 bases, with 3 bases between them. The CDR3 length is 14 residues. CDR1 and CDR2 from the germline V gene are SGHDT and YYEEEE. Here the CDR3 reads CASSLGATNEKLFF. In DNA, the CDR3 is TGTGCCAGCAGCTTGGGAGCAACTAATGAAAAACTGTTTTTT.

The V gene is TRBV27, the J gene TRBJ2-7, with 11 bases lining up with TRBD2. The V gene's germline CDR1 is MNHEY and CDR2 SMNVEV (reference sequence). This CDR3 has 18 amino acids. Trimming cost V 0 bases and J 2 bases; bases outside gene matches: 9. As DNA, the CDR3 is TGTGCCAGCAGTTTATCACTAGCGGGAGCCCAGATGCCCTACGAGCAGTACTTC. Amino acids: CASSLSLAGAQMPYEQYF.

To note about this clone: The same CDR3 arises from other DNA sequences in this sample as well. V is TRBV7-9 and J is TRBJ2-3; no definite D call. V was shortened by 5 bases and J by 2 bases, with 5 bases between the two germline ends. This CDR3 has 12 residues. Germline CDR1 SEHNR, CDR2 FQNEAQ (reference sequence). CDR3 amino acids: CASSPYTDTQYF. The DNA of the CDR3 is TGTGCCAGCAGCCCATACACAGATACGCAGTATTTT.

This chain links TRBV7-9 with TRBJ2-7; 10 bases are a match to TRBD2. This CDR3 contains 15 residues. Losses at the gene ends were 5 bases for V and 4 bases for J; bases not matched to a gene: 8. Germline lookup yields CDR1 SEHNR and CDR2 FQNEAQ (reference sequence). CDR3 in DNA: TGTGCCAGCAGCATTTTAGCGGGAGGAGTATACGAGCAGTACTTC. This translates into CASSILAGGVYEQYF. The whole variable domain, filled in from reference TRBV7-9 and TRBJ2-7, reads DTGVSQNPRHKITKRGQNVTFRCDPISEHNRLYWYRQTLGQGPEFLTYFQNEAQLEKSRLLSDRFSAERPKGSFSTLEIQRTEQGDSAMYLCASSILAGGVYEQYFGPGTRLTVT.

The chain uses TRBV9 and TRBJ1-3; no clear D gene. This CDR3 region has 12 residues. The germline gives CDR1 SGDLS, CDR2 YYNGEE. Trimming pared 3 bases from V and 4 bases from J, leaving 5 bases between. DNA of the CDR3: TGTGCCAGCAGCGGGGGAGGAAACACCATATATTTT. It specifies CASSGGGNTIYF.

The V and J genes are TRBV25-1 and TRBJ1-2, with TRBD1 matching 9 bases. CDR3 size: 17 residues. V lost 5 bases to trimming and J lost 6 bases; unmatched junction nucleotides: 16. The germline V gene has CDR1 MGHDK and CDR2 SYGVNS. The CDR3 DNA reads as TGTGCCAGCAGTCACTCTTTTTCCGGGACAGGGAAAGATGGCTACACCTTC. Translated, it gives CASSHSFSGTGKDGYTF.

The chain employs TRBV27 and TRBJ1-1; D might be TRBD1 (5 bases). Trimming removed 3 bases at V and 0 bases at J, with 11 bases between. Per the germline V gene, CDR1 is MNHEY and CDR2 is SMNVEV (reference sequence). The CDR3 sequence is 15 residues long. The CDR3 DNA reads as TGTGCCAGCAGTTTGGTGCGACAGCTGAACACTGAAGCTTTCTTT. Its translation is CASSLVRQLNTEAFF.

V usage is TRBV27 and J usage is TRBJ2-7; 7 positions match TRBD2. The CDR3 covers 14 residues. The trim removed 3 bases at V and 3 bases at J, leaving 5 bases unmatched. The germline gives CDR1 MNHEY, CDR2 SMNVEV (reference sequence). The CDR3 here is CASSLAGVVYEQYF. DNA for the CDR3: TGTGCCAGCAGTTTGGCGGGAGTGGTCTACGAGCAGTACTTC.

The CDR3 DNA follows: TGTGCCAGCAGCTTTTCTGGGGGGAGCGGTAGCACAGATACGCAGTATTTT. Translating it yields CASSFSGGSGSTDTQYF. V gene TRBV5-6 combines with J gene TRBJ2-3, with a tentative D call TRBD2 (6 bases). CDR3 length: 17 residues. V lost 2 bases and J 0 bases, leaving 16 bases between the germline ends. CDR1 SGHDT and CDR2 YYEEEE come from the germline V gene. The full variable domain, its missing parts supplied by reference TRBV5-6 and TRBJ2-3, is DAGVTQSPTHLIKTRGQQVTLRCSPKSGHDTVSWYQQALGQGPQFIFQYYEEEERQRGNFPDRFSGHQFPNYSSELNVNALLLGDSALYLCASSFSGGSGSTDTQYFGPGTRLTVL.

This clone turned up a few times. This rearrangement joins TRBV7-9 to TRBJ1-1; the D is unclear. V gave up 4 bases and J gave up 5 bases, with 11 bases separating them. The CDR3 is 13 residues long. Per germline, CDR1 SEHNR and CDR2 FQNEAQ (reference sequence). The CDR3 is CASSSEFTTEAFF. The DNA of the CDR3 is TGTGCCAGCAGCTCAGAATTCACAACTGAAGCTTTCTTT.

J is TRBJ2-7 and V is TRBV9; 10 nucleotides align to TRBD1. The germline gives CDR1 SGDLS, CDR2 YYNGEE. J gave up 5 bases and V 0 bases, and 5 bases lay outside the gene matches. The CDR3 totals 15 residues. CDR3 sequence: CASSVASGTGDEQYF. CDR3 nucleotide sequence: TGTGCCAGCAGCGTAGCATCCGGGACAGGGGACGAGCAGTACTTC.

CDR3 sequence reads: CASSLVQGSTDTQYF. CDR3 in DNA: TGTGCCAGCAGCTTAGTGCAGGGGAGCACAGATACGCAGTATTTT. The chain uses TRBV7-9 and TRBJ2-3, with TRBD1 as a possible D gene (6 bases). Trimming pared 1 base from V and 0 bases from J, leaving 8 bases between. This CDR3 region has 15 residues. The germline V gene encodes CDR1 SEHNR and CDR2 FQNEAQ (reference sequence).

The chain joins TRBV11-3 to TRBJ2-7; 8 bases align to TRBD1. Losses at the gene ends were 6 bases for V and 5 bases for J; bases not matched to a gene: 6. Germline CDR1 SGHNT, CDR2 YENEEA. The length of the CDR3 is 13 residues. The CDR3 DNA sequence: TGTGCCAGCAGTTCCCAGGGGGCCCACGAGCAGTACTTC. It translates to CASSSQGAHEQYF.

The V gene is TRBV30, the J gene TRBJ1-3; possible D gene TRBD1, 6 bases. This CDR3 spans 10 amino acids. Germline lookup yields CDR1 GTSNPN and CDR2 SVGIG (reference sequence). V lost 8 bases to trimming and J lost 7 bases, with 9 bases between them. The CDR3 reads CAEGGNTIYF. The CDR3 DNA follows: TGTGCCGAGGGGGGTAACACCATATATTTT.

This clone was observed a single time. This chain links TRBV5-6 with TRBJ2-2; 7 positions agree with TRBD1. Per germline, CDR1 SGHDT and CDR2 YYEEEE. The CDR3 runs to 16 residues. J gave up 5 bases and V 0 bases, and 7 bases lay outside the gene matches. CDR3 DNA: TGTGCCAGCAGCTTGGAGAGGGGGCTTTTGACCGGGGAGCTGTTTTTT. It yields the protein CASSLERGLLTGELFF.

CDR3 bases: TGCGCCAGCAGCATCTCGACAGGGTCGGACACTGAAGCTTTCTTT. Its translation is CASSISTGSDTEAFF. The chain combines TRBV4-1 with TRBJ1-1; TRBD1 agrees at 7 bases. The CDR3 totals 15 residues. Looked up from germline, CDR1 is MGHRA and CDR2 is YSYEKL. J was trimmed by 3 bases and V by 5 bases; bases with no gene match: 9.

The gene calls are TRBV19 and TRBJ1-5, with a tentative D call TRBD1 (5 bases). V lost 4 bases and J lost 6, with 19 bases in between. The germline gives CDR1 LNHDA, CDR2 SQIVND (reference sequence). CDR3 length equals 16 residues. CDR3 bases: TGTGCCAGTAGTAGACGGGACGGGGAAGACGGTCAGCCCCAGCATTTT. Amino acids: CASSRRDGEDGQPQHF.

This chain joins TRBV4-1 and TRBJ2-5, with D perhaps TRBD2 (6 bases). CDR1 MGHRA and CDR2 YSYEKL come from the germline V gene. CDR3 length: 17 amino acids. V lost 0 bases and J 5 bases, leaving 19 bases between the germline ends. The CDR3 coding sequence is TGCGCCAGCAGCCAAGAAGGAGGGACCCTGATCGGGGAGACCCAGTACTTC. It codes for CASSQEGGTLIGETQYF.

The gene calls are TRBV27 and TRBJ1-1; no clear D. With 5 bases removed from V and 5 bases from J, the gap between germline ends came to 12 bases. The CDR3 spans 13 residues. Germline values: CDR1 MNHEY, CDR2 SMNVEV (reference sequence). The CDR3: CASSAWTNTEAFF. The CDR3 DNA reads TGTGCCAGCAGTGCCTGGACGAATACTGAAGCTTTCTTT.

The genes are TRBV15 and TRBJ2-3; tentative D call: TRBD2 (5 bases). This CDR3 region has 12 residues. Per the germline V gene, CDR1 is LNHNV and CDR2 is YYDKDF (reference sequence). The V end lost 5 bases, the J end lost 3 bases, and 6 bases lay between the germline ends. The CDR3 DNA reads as TGTGCCACCAGCGGGAGTACAGATACGCAGTATTTT. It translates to CATSGSTDTQYF.